This T cell receptor (beta chain) was identified during a study of T cell repertoires in cytomegalovirus infection. In the study overall: An indication of both CMV infection and matching HLA type came from public TCR beta signatures.

This clonotype was counted many times. The target antigen is unknown. Germline trimming cut 7 bases from V and 2 bases from J; bases unmatched to any gene: 5. Per the germline V gene, CDR1 is LNHDA and CDR2 is SQIVND (reference sequence). The length of the CDR3 is 15 residues. Whole-study findings and limits: It was HLA-C-restricted CMV-specific TCR beta clonotypes that dominated the response ex vivo. The study identified carriers of CMV plus the relevant HLA from cumulative public TCR beta family frequency.

TCRdb processed the reads anew with MiXCR; each CDR3 protein has one entry. The repertoire holds roughly 500,000 distinct CDR3 sequences, more than 15% seen once, with under 30% in the top ten. The source material was CD8+ T cells from PBMCs. V usage is TRBV19 and J usage is TRBJ2-3; 11 bases fit TRBD1. This receptor was identified in a human donor in good health (CMV status not recorded). Some clones in this sample may be carry-over from other donors' samples. CDR3 sequence (DNA): TGTGCCAGTATGATGGACAGGGGGCTCACAGATACGCAGTATTTT. Protein sequence: CASMMDRGLTDTQYF.